Given below is one T cell receptor beta chain in context. The antigen is unknown. The data were obtained in a study of shared clonotypes between healthy human individuals. Study-wide context: The people who gave samples were a couple of women and a few men aged 18 to 49.

The CDR3 is made up of 14 amino acids. Per germline, CDR1 MDHEN and CDR2 SYDVKM. The germline V and J ends were trimmed by 10 bases and 6 bases, with 19 bases remaining between them. Only CD45RO-negative cells positively selected for CCR7 counted as naive CD8 cells, so terminally differentiated effector memory CD45RA+ cells were excluded. General study results and limits: An anticipated effect of sequencing depth on clonotype sharing among donors was recognized.

Sequenced by immunoSEQ multiplex PCR; TCRdb stores in-frame clones only, minus some. This repertoire shows around 2.1 million clones, just over 90% found once; its top ten account for approximately 1.7%. V and J are TRBV28 and TRBJ1-5; perhaps TRBD1 as D (6 bases). The sequenced material came from naive CD8+ T cells from PBMCs. The receptor's source is a man aged 18-30 years in good health. Some clones in this sample may be carry-over from other donors' samples. This CDR3 reads CAIQNAQGPQPQHF. Here the CDR3 DNA reads TGTGCCATCCAGAATGCCCAGGGGCCTCAGCCCCAGCATTTT.